These 23 T cell receptor beta chains share one sample of origin, sequenced in a study of blood T cell repertoires in COVID-19. The method was immunoSEQ multiplex PCR; TCRdb's version includes in-frame clones alone and lacks a portion of them. Counted here are some 170,000 clones, around 77% occurring once; the ten biggest clones make up about 3%. Sequenced sample: peripheral blood. Receptors originate from a man aged 70-80 years with acute or convalescent COVID-19.

V and J are TRBV6-2 or TRBV6-3 and TRBJ1-4; weak D call: TRBD1 (5 bases). This CDR3 has 15 amino acids. V lost 4 bases to trimming and J lost 7 bases, with 16 bases between them. Germline lookup yields CDR1 MNHEY and CDR2 SVGEGT. In DNA form, the CDR3 reads TGTGCCAGCAGTTCTTTTCCAGGGATGGGTGAAAAACTGTTTTTT. Its translation is CASSSFPGMGEKLFF.

The chain carries TRBV21-1 and TRBJ2-5; the table's D call, TRBD2, was not checked against the DNA. TRBV21-1 is tagged as a pseudogene. This CDR3 contains 10 residues. CDR3 coding DNA: TGTGCCAGCACCGAAGAGACCCAGTACTTC. Its translation is CASTEETQYF.

This clone occurred once. The chain uses TRBV15 and TRBJ2-3; 7 bases map to TRBD1. This CDR3 contains 15 residues. Germline lookup yields CDR1 LNHNV and CDR2 YYDKDF (reference sequence). V shed 6 bases, J shed 3 bases, and the junction held 9 bases outside the gene matches. CDR3 sequence (DNA): TGTGCCACCAGGCTGGCGACAGGGTTTACAGATACGCAGTATTTT. Amino acids: CATRLATGFTDTQYF.

The chain recombines TRBV6-1 with TRBJ2-7; D perhaps matches TRBD1 (5 bases). The V end was cut by 2 bases, the J end by 2 bases, with 10 bases between. The CDR3 is made up of 14 amino acids. Germline V gives CDR1 MNHNS, CDR2 SASEGT. DNA of the CDR3: TGTGCCAGCAGTGAATTAGGGGTCCCCTACGAGCAGTACTTC. Translated, it gives CASSELGVPYEQYF.

V gene TRBV29-1 combines with J gene TRBJ2-3; no reliable D call. V shed 3 bases and J shed 4 bases, with 14 bases lying between them. This CDR3 comprises 14 residues. Looked up from germline, CDR1 is SQVTM and CDR2 is ANQGSEA. This chain's CDR3 is CSVERPEAPDTQYF. For the CDR3, the DNA is TGCAGCGTTGAGAGGCCTGAAGCCCCAGATACGCAGTATTTT.

V gene TRBV7-2 combines with J gene TRBJ2-3; D remains unclear. CDR3 size: 13 residues. Germline loops: CDR1 SGHTA, CDR2 FQGNSA. Trimming removed 5 bases from V and 6 bases from J, with 12 bases in between. In DNA, the CDR3 is TGTGCCAGCAGCCCCCTTTCTGGCGATACGCAGTATTTT. Encoded protein: CASSPLSGDTQYF.

This sequence joins TRBV6-5 and TRBJ2-5, with 8 bases fitting TRBD2. Unmatched junction bases numbered 6, after V lost 8 bases and J lost 4 bases. This CDR3 is 13 amino acids long. The germline V gene has CDR1 MNHEY and CDR2 SVGAGI. The CDR3 reads CASRTGGSETQYF. The CDR3 DNA reads TGTGCCAGCCGCACGGGGGGGTCAGAGACCCAGTACTTC.

The V call is TRBV5-4, the J call TRBJ2-7; TRBD1 matches 7 bases. J was trimmed by 5 bases and V by 7 bases; bases with no gene match: 12. There are 14 residues in the CDR3. Germline assignment: CDR1 SGHNT and CDR2 YYREEE (reference sequence). CDR3 sequence reads: CASSSPGQGDEQYF. Written as DNA, the CDR3 is TGTGCCAGCTCCTCCCCCGGCCAGGGGGACGAGCAGTACTTC.

The chain has TRBV18 and TRBJ2-1; 7 bases match TRBD1. This CDR3 has 16 residues. CDR1 is KGHSH, CDR2 LQKENI, per germline. After removal of 5 bases from V and 8 bases from J, the junction contained 15 bases not matched to a gene. CDR3 sequence: CASSVTGTDPNDEQFF. In DNA, the CDR3 is TGTGCCAGCTCAGTAACCGGGACAGACCCCAACGATGAGCAGTTCTTC.

The chain links TRBV19 to TRBJ2-7, with 12 bases fitting TRBD2. The CDR3 spans 15 residues. Trimming took 11 bases from V and 4 from J; bases not matched to a gene: 12. CDR1 and CDR2 (germline): LNHDA, SQIVND (reference sequence). CDR3: CAVSTSGSGSYEQYF. Here the CDR3 DNA reads TGTGCCGTTTCGACTAGCGGGAGTGGTTCGTACGAGCAGTACTTC.

This rearrangement joins TRBV25-1 to TRBJ1-1, with TRBD1 as a possible D gene (5 bases). Germline V gene lookup returns CDR1 MGHDK and CDR2 SYGVNS. Trimming left V 3 bases short and J 6 bases short, with 14 bases between. There are 14 residues in the CDR3. The CDR3: CASSDPRGSAEAFF. The CDR3 nucleotides read TGTGCCAGCAGTGATCCAAGGGGATCCGCTGAAGCTTTCTTT.

This clone has a handful of counts. This chain connects TRBV7-2 to TRBJ1-6; D call uncertain. Trimming pared 0 bases from V and 0 bases from J, leaving 6 bases between. Germline V gene sequence: CDR1 SGHTA, CDR2 FQGNSA. The CDR3 totals 16 residues. The CDR3 is CASSLAASSYNSPLHF. In DNA form, the CDR3 reads TGTGCCAGCAGCTTAGCCGCTAGCTCCTATAATTCACCCCTCCACTTT.

The chain recombines TRBV9 with TRBJ2-1; 9 positions agree with TRBD2. The CDR3 runs to 14 residues. J gave up 9 bases and V 5 bases, and 9 bases lay outside the gene matches. Germline CDR1 reads SGDLS; CDR2 reads YYNGEE. The CDR3 loop reads CASSSGLAYPEQFF. DNA of the CDR3: TGTGCCAGCAGTTCGGGACTAGCCTACCCTGAGCAGTTCTTC.

CDR3 nucleotide sequence: TGTGCCACCAGCCGACGGGGACTAGCGGGGAGTACAGATACGCAGTATTTT. Protein sequence: CATSRRGLAGSTDTQYF. The chain joins TRBV15 to TRBJ2-3, with 13 bases identical to TRBD2. The CDR3 is 17 amino acids. The V and J ends lost 5 bases and 3 bases, in that order; junction bases with no gene match: 8. In germline, CDR1 is LNHNV, CDR2 YYDKDF (reference sequence).

The rearrangement links TRBV20-1 to TRBJ1-1, with D perhaps matching TRBD1 (5 bases). Germline V CDR1 and CDR2: DFQATT, SNEGSKA (reference sequence). Trimming stripped 5 bases from V and 3 bases from J, with 7 bases between. The CDR3 extends over 11 amino acids. The CDR3 region has the DNA TGCAGTGCTGGGGGGGACACTGAAGCTTTCTTT. This sequence encodes CSAGGDTEAFF.

V and J are TRBV19 and TRBJ1-5, with D uncertain. CDR1 and CDR2 (germline): LNHDA, SQIVND (reference sequence). This CDR3 has 15 residues. V was shortened by 3 bases and J by 2 bases, with 11 bases between the two germline ends. Here the CDR3 DNA reads TGTGCCAGTAGTATTTTCGGGGAAGGCAATCAGCCCCAGCATTTT. Translated: CASSIFGEGNQPQHF. The full variable domain, rest sourced from reference TRBV19 and TRBJ1-5, is DGGITQSPKYLFRKEGQNVTLSCEQNLNHDAMYWYRQDPGQGLRLIYYSQIVNDFQKGDIAEGYSVSREKKESFPLTVTSAQKNPTAFYLCASSIFGEGNQPQHFGDGTRLSIL.

The gene calls are TRBV7-2 and TRBJ2-5; 8 bases match TRBD2. The ends lost 5 bases at V and 1 base at J; junction bases unmatched: 3. The CDR3 covers 14 residues. The germline V gene encodes CDR1 SGHTA and CDR2 FQGNSA. The CDR3 sequence: CASSPTSVQETQYF. The CDR3 coding sequence is TGTGCCAGCAGCCCGACTAGCGTCCAAGAGACCCAGTACTTC.

The CDR3 DNA follows: TGCGCCAGCAGCCCGGGACTAGCCAGAGGCACAGATACGCAGTATTTT. Protein sequence: CASSPGLARGTDTQYF. This sequence joins TRBV5-1 and TRBJ2-3; 9 nucleotides agree with TRBD2. There are 16 residues in the CDR3. J gave up 1 base and V 4 bases, and 7 bases lay outside the gene matches. From germline, CDR1 is SGHRS and CDR2 YFSETQ.

The chain joins TRBV15 to TRBJ1-2; D might be TRBD1 (5 bases). In germline, CDR1 is LNHNV, CDR2 YYDKDF (reference sequence). Trimming cost V 5 bases and J 3 bases, with 10 bases left between them. This CDR3 contains 13 residues. The CDR3 coding sequence is TGTGCCACCAGCTATACAGGCGACTATGGCTACACCTTC. Translation gives CATSYTGDYGYTF.

This clone was detected only a few times. The V gene is TRBV3-1 (or the pseudogene TRBV3-2), the J gene TRBJ2-3, with 8 nucleotides matching TRBD2. Trimming at V came to 4 bases and at J to 0 bases, leaving 3 bases not matched to a gene. Germline V CDR1 and CDR2: LGHDT, YNNKEL (reference sequence). The CDR3 extends over 15 amino acids. The CDR3 reads CASSPIAGSTDTQYF. The CDR3 DNA reads as TGTGCCAGCAGCCCCATAGCGGGAAGCACAGATACGCAGTATTTT.

V usage is TRBV6-6 and J usage is TRBJ2-5; D gene ambiguous. V lost 7 bases and J lost 5, with 23 bases in between. Germline V lookup: CDR1 MNHNY, CDR2 SVGAGI (reference sequence). The length of the CDR3 is 16 residues. The CDR3 DNA reads TGTGCCAGCAACACCGACATTATGGCTTTAGAGGAGACCCAGTACTTC. Its protein is CASNTDIMALEETQYF.

The rearrangement joins TRBV19 to TRBJ2-6; TRBD1 might be the D (6 bases). Trimming cost V 3 bases and J 0 bases, with 15 bases left between them. The CDR3 contains 18 residues. CDR1 is LNHDA, CDR2 SQIVND, per germline (reference sequence). The CDR3 region has the DNA TGTGCCAGTAGTATTTTGTACAGGGTGATCTCTGGGGCCAACGTCCTGACTTTC. Encoded protein: CASSILYRVISGANVLTF. The whole variable domain, filled in from reference TRBV19 and TRBJ2-6, reads DGGITQSPKYLFRKEGQNVTLSCEQNLNHDAMYWYRQDPGQGLRLIYYSQIVNDFQKGDIAEGYSVSREKKESFPLTVTSAQKNPTAFYLCASSILYRVISGANVLTFGAGSRLTVL.

The gene calls are TRBV5-1 and TRBJ1-3; D unclear. The CDR3 has 15 amino acids. Per germline, CDR1 SGHRS and CDR2 YFSETQ. V was cut by 4 bases and J by 0 bases, with 11 bases left in between. The CDR3 bases are TGCGCCAGCAGCACCCAGAGGAACTCTGGAAACACCATATATTTT. Its protein is CASSTQRNSGNTIYF.